This T cell receptor (beta chain) was retrieved from a study of monozygotic twins with inflammatory bowel disease. The CDR3 runs 14 residues. CDR1 is LGHNT, CDR2 FRNRAP, per germline. Two rounds of nested PCR, of approximately 16 and 10 cycles, were run on TCRalpha and TCRbeta cDNA. Reanalyzing the 5' RACE reads, TCRdb keeps one entry per CDR3 protein, without DNA. In all, the sample yields 400,000 to 500,000 distinct CDR3 sequences. Sequences were obtained from blood. The V and J genes are TRBV12-5 and TRBJ2-3; TCRdb lists TRBD1, though no DNA is available to test this call. This sequence originates from a human donor with ulcerative colitis or Crohn's disease, or a healthy co-twin of an affected twin (not recorded which). CDR3 in amino acids: CASGLGTPFDTQYF. The whole variable domain, remainder taken from reference TRBV12-5 and TRBJ2-3, is DARVTQTPRHKVTEMGQEVTMRCQPILGHNTVFWYRQTMMQGLELLAYFRNRAPLDDSGMPKDRFSAEMPDATLATLKIQPSEPRDSAVYFCASGLGTPFDTQYFGPGTRLTVL.